The next 9 T cell receptor beta chains were all read from a single sample in a study of blood T cell repertoires in COVID-19. The data were produced by immunoSEQ multiplex PCR, yet TCRdb's version contains in-frame clones alone and is incomplete. The top ten clones hold about 7.4% of a sample with 200,000 to 250,000 clones, around 83% of them seen once. Sequencing used peripheral blood. Receptor source: a woman aged 45 to 65 with acute or convalescent COVID-19.

The chain combines TRBV6-5 with TRBJ1-2; a weak D match, TRBD1 (5 bases). Trimming cost V 0 bases and J 8 bases, with 10 bases left between them. CDR1 and CDR2 from the germline V gene are MNHEY and SVGAGI. The CDR3 consists of 13 residues. The CDR3 sequence is CASSYSGRGGYTF. In DNA, the CDR3 is TGTGCCAGCAGTTACTCGGGGAGGGGCGGCTACACCTTC.

CDR3 region: CASIPWELAGGHSDTQYF. The CDR3 region has the DNA TGTGCCAGCATCCCATGGGAGCTAGCGGGGGGGCACTCAGATACGCAGTATTTT. The chain links TRBV7-3 to TRBJ2-3; 12 bases are a match to TRBD2. CDR3 length: 18 residues. Germline assignment: CDR1 SGHTA and CDR2 FQGTGA. Trimming cost V 7 bases and J 4 bases; bases outside gene matches: 15.

This clone turned up a few times. The chain combines TRBV5-1 with TRBJ2-7; weak D call: TRBD1 (6 bases). The germline CDR1 and CDR2 sequences are SGHRS and YFSETQ. The CDR3 consists of 11 residues. With 8 bases removed from V and 2 bases from J, the gap between germline ends came to 8 bases. The CDR3 reads CARGQTYEQYF. For the CDR3, the DNA is TGCGCCAGAGGACAGACCTACGAGCAGTACTTC.

This clone was counted a few times. The rearrangement joins TRBV6-5 to TRBJ2-7, with TRBD1 matching over 9 bases. Germline CDR1 is MNHEY and CDR2 is SVGAGI. Unmatched junction bases numbered 9, after V lost 6 bases and J lost 3 bases. The CDR3 runs to 15 residues. CDR3 bases: TGTGCCAGCAGGAGGTACCGGACAGGGGACTACGAGCAGTACTTC. It is translated as CASRRYRTGDYEQYF.

The rearrangement uses TRBV5-4 and TRBJ2-1; TRBD2 might be the D (7 bases). CDR3 length: 16 residues. Germline CDR1 SGHNT, CDR2 YYREEE (reference sequence). The ends were cut back, 4 bases at V and 8 bases at J, with 22 bases in the middle. CDR3 sequence reads: CASSPGGRGSGDEQFF. The CDR3 DNA sequence: TGTGCCAGCAGCCCCGGGGGGCGGGGGTCGGGGGATGAGCAGTTCTTC.

The count of this clone is one. The gene calls are TRBV19 and TRBJ1-4; possible D gene TRBD1, 5 bases. V was clipped by 4 bases and J by 5 bases, with 8 bases between them. The CDR3 loop spans 13 amino acids. CDR1 and CDR2 (germline): LNHDA, SQIVND (reference sequence). Written as DNA, the CDR3 is TGTGCCAGTAGTAAAGGGGCCAATGAAAAACTGTTTTTT. Its translation: CASSKGANEKLFF.

This chain uses TRBV19 with TRBJ2-3; possibly TRBD1 for D (5 bases). CDR3 length: 14 amino acids. Between the trimmed V and J ends, which lost 6 bases and 2 bases, there was a span of 12 bases. Germline CDR1 reads LNHDA; CDR2 reads SQIVND (reference sequence). The CDR3 loop reads CASRPDTLTDTQYF. CDR3 sequence (DNA): TGTGCCAGTAGGCCGGACACGCTCACAGATACGCAGTATTTT.

The CDR3 region has the DNA TGTGCCAGCAGCGGACTAGCGGGGGAACAAGAGACCCAGTACTTC. It codes for CASSGLAGEQETQYF. The chain is built from TRBV5-6 and TRBJ2-5; 13 nucleotides match TRBD2. From germline, CDR1 is SGHDT and CDR2 YYEEEE. The CDR3 consists of 15 residues. After removal of 4 bases from V and 2 bases from J, the junction contained 2 bases not matched to a gene.

The chain employs TRBV29-1 and TRBJ2-5; 7 bases line up with TRBD1. Germline-derived CDR1 and CDR2 are SQVTM and ANQGSEA. The CDR3 has 11 amino acids. V lost 8 bases and J lost 7; bases outside the gene matches: 7. The CDR3 protein is CSLRAGGTQYF. In nucleotides, the CDR3 is TGCAGCCTGCGGGCAGGGGGGACCCAGTACTTC. The whole variable domain, filled in from reference TRBV29-1 and TRBJ2-5, reads SAVISQKPSRDICQRGTSLTIQCQVDSQVTMMFWYRQQPGQSLTLIATANQGSEATYESGFVIDKFPISRPNLTFSTLTVSNMSPEDSSIYLCSLRAGGTQYFGPGTRLLVL.